This paragraph covers one T cell receptor beta chain sequence. Clones were read by immunoSEQ multiplex PCR, and TCRdb kept only the in-frame ones, dropping some. The table records approximately 260,000 clones, about 90% of them present only once. CDR3 length: 17 amino acids. This record belongs to a study of blood T cell repertoires in COVID-19. Overall study context: Whether acute or convalescent, the COVID-19 samples came from the United States, Italy and Spain. Sources were T cells, B-cell-depleted T cells, or PBMCs; the material itself was cDNA or gDNA.

Sequenced input: PBMCs or T cells enriched from blood (not recorded which). The sequence was obtained from a woman in her twenties or thirties with acute COVID-19. V usage is TRBV21-1 and J usage is TRBJ2-5; the D call in the table, TRBD2, was not verified against the DNA. TRBV21-1 is annotated as a pseudogene. The chain's CDR3 is CASSREVGTSGAETQYF. The CDR3, as DNA: TGTGCCAGCAGCAGAGAAGTCGGGACTAGCGGCGCGGAGACCCAGTACTTC.